This record looks at one T cell receptor (beta chain) sequence and its context. How the authors handled the data: Estimation of nucleated cell counts was performed using reference gene primer amplification. Generated by immunoSEQ multiplex PCR, the TCRdb table keeps only in-frame clones and is missing some. D and trimming come from the DNA, and the V and J calls and clone size come from that table. The sample records about 190,000 clones, roughly 80% being singletons. Germline V lookup: CDR1 LNHDA, CDR2 SQIVND (reference sequence). This CDR3 is 15 amino acids long. Trimming at V came to 9 bases and at J to 2 bases, leaving 7 bases not matched to a gene. These data come from a study of blood T cell repertoires in COVID-19. Whole-study context: The origin of the acute and convalescent COVID-19 samples was the United States, Italy and Spain. In each case, the material was cDNA or gDNA derived from T cells, B-cell-depleted T cells, or PBMCs.

The TCR originated in a woman between 45 and 60 years old with acute or convalescent COVID-19. This chain links TRBV19 with TRBJ2-7, with TRBD2 matching over 13 bases. Sequencing was performed on peripheral blood. The CDR3 DNA reads TGTGCCAGCGGGGCCGGACTAGCGGGAGCCTACGAGCAGTACTTC. Protein: CASGAGLAGAYEQYF.